The 29 T cell receptor beta chains listed next were all sequenced from one sample in a study of chemoradiotherapy in HPV16-positive cancers. Only in-frame clones appear in the TCRdb table, and some are missing; sequencing was by immunoSEQ multiplex PCR. The data contain roughly 11,000 clones, approximately 78% of them singletons. This specimen was collected from a patient who underwent chemoradiotherapy. The source of these receptors is a human donor with HPV-associated anogenital cancer.

CDR3 nucleotide sequence: TGCGCCAGCAGCCCTACCTACAATGAGCAGTTCTTC. Its protein product is CASSPTYNEQFF. This chain uses TRBV5-1 with TRBJ2-1, with no clear D. The V gene lost 4 bases and the J gene lost 2 bases, with 4 bases spanning the gap. The CDR3 is 12 amino acids. Looked up from germline, CDR1 is SGHRS and CDR2 is YFSETQ.

This clone occurred once. This chain connects TRBV7-2 to TRBJ2-3, with 12 bases matching TRBD1. The ends lost 2 bases at V and 5 bases at J; junction bases unmatched: 5. The germline V gene has CDR1 SGHTA and CDR2 FQGNSA. The CDR3 has 16 amino acids. CDR3 in amino acids: CASSLHRDRGQDTQYF. CDR3 bases: TGTGCCAGCAGCTTACACCGGGACAGGGGGCAAGATACGCAGTATTTT.

The V and J genes are TRBV13 and TRBJ2-5; possible D gene TRBD2, 5 bases. V was shortened by 8 bases and J by 4 bases, with 11 bases between the two germline ends. The CDR3 has 12 residues. The germline V gene has CDR1 PRHDT and CDR2 FYEKMQ (reference sequence). The CDR3 bases are TGTGCCAGCTTTCAACGGGGAGAGACCCAGTACTTC. Its protein is CASFQRGETQYF.

The CDR3 region is CASSFGGVETEAFF. In DNA, the CDR3 is TGTGCCAGCAGCTTTGGTGGGGTTGAGACTGAAGCTTTCTTT. This chain joins TRBV7-9 and TRBJ1-1; D gene ambiguous. Germline CDR1 is SEHNR and CDR2 is FQNEAQ (reference sequence). The CDR3 has 14 residues. V lost 3 bases and J 5 bases, leaving 13 bases between the germline ends.

Here the CDR3 reads CASSVTRGLEAFF. CDR3 bases: TGTGCCAGCAGTGTAACCCGCGGCCTTGAAGCTTTCTTT. This rearrangement joins TRBV2 to TRBJ1-1; no reliable D call. V was cut by 4 bases and J by 7 bases, with 13 bases left in between. Germline V lookup: CDR1 SNHLY, CDR2 FYNNEI. The CDR3 totals 13 residues.

This clone has only a few counts. The rearrangement joins TRBV6-6 to TRBJ1-2; perhaps TRBD1 as D (5 bases). V lost 10 bases and J lost 3, with 18 bases in between. This CDR3 contains 14 residues. Germline CDR1 reads MNHNY; CDR2 reads SVGAGI (reference sequence). CDR3 sequence: CAINPQRGDYGYTF. CDR3 nucleotides: TGTGCCATAAATCCCCAGAGGGGAGACTATGGCTACACCTTC.

The chain is built from TRBV19 and TRBJ2-7; tentative D call: TRBD2 (5 bases). CDR3 length: 13 residues. Per germline, CDR1 LNHDA and CDR2 SQIVND (reference sequence). Trimming took off 8 bases at V and 0 bases at J, with 11 bases between the two ends. As DNA, the CDR3 is TGTGCCAGTGGCTTCGGGATCTCCTACGAGCAGTACTTC. Its protein product is CASGFGISYEQYF.

This chain uses TRBV6-5 with TRBJ2-1; 7 bases line up with TRBD1. The germline gives CDR1 MNHEY, CDR2 SVGAGI. The V segment lost 7 bases and the J segment 1 base; nucleotides outside the gene matches: 7. The CDR3 runs 15 residues. The CDR3 spells CASKSRGQSYNEQFF. DNA for the CDR3: TGTGCCAGCAAATCGAGGGGGCAATCCTACAATGAGCAGTTCTTC.

This clone has more than one count but fewer than ten. The chain links TRBV27 to TRBJ1-3, with D possibly TRBD1 on 5 matching bases. V lost 2 bases to trimming and J lost 2 bases, with 19 bases between them. Germline V CDR1 and CDR2: MNHEY, SMNVEV (reference sequence). CDR3 length: 18 residues. The CDR3 protein is CASSLQGAAGGAGNTIYF. CDR3 DNA sequence: TGTGCCAGCAGTTTACAAGGGGCAGCCGGAGGGGCTGGAAACACCATATATTTT.

By share of the sample, this clone is large. The rearrangement joins TRBV18 to TRBJ2-2; no definite D call. The CDR3 covers 12 residues. Trimming removed 2 bases at V and 7 bases at J, with 5 bases between. Germline V gene lookup returns CDR1 KGHSH and CDR2 LQKENI. The CDR3 sequence is CASSPVGGELFF. DNA for the CDR3: TGTGCCAGCTCACCAGTTGGCGGGGAGCTGTTTTTT.

The V gene is TRBV4-3, the J gene TRBJ2-3; D is unclear. This CDR3 is built from 15 residues. Germline CDR1 and CDR2: LGHNA and YSLEER. V shed 1 base and J shed 2 bases, with 10 bases lying between them. CDR3: CASSQVRLDTDTQYF. In DNA form, the CDR3 reads TGCGCCAGCAGCCAAGTACGGCTTGACACAGATACGCAGTATTTT.

The rearrangement joins TRBV14 to TRBJ1-1, with D maybe TRBD1 (5 bases). Looked up from germline, CDR1 is SGHDN and CDR2 is FVKESK. V gave up 4 bases and J gave up 2 bases, with 8 bases separating them. CDR3 length: 13 amino acids. CDR3 DNA: TGTGCCAGCAGCCGCGGGACTAACACTGAAGCTTTCTTT. It translates to CASSRGTNTEAFF.

This chain links TRBV7-9 with TRBJ1-1; 7 nucleotides line up with TRBD1. The V gene end was trimmed by 4 bases and the J gene end by 7 bases; junction bases not matched to a gene: 3. CDR1 SEHNR and CDR2 FQNEAQ come from the germline V gene (reference sequence). The CDR3 totals 12 residues. This CDR3 reads CASSSTGVEAFF. In DNA form, the CDR3 reads TGTGCCAGCAGCTCAACAGGGGTTGAAGCTTTCTTT.

This clone has more than one count but fewer than ten. V usage is TRBV7-9 and J usage is TRBJ2-1; 8 bases match TRBD1. CDR1 is SEHNR and CDR2 is FQNEAQ in the germline V gene (reference sequence). CDR3 length: 15 residues. V was clipped by 5 bases and J by 1 base; unmatched bases: 4. CDR3 DNA sequence: TGTGCCAGCAGCCCGGACAGGGCGTCCTACAATGAGCAGTTCTTC. Translating it yields CASSPDRASYNEQFF.

DNA of the CDR3: TGTGCCAGCAGCACCGGGACTAGTGACATTCAGTACTTC. Translation gives CASSTGTSDIQYF. The chain couples TRBV7-2 to TRBJ2-4, with TRBD2 matching 8 bases. With 5 bases clipped from V and 8 bases from J, the junction kept 5 bases outside the gene matches. This CDR3 comprises 13 residues. CDR1 and CDR2 from the germline V gene are SGHTA and FQGNSA.

The chain couples TRBV27 to TRBJ2-7; 8 bases are shared with TRBD2. Germline assignment: CDR1 MNHEY and CDR2 SMNVEV (reference sequence). This CDR3 comprises 13 residues. The junction had 4 bases not matched to a gene; V was cut back by 3 bases and J by 6 bases. The CDR3 DNA reads as TGTGCCAGCAGTTTTTCTAGCGGGTCCGAGCAGTACTTC. Translation gives CASSFSSGSEQYF.

The chain employs TRBV7-9 and TRBJ2-3, with D tentatively TRBD2 (6 bases). Trimming shortened V by 5 bases and J by 0 bases, and 12 bases separated the two germline ends. The CDR3 is 15 residues long. Germline values: CDR1 SEHNR, CDR2 FQNEAQ (reference sequence). This CDR3 reads CASSALASSTDTQYF. The CDR3 coding sequence is TGTGCCAGCAGCGCCCTAGCGAGTAGCACAGATACGCAGTATTTT.

On this clone: A read error may account for a junction end that differs from germline. This chain links TRBV2 with TRBJ2-1; 16 bases are a match to TRBD2. Looked up from germline, CDR1 is SNHLY and CDR2 is FYNNEI. This CDR3 contains 14 residues. CDR3 nucleotides: TGTGCCAGCAGTGAATGGGGACTAGCGGGGGGGTCTCTCTTC. Amino acid sequence: CASSEWGLAGGSLF. Together with reference TRBV2 and TRBJ2-1, the CDR3 gives the full variable domain: EPEVTQTPSHQVTQMGQEVILRCVPISNHLYFYWYRQILGQKVEFLVSFYNNEISEKSEIFDDQFSVERPDGSNFTLKIRSTKLEDSAMYFCASSEWGLAGGSLFGPGTRLTVL.

Comment on this clone: An end of the junction does not agree with germline; a read error may underlie this. The J gene is TRBJ2-1, the V gene TRBV4-3; D not certain. CDR1 and CDR2 (germline): LGHNA, YSLEER. The CDR3 is 13 residues long. The DNA for the CDR3 is TGCGCCAGCAGCAAAGATATTTCAGATGAGCAGTTCTTC. Its protein product is CASSKDISDEQFF.

Here the CDR3 DNA reads TGTGCCAGCAGCTTAGGCGTCGGACAGGGGAATTCACCCCTCCACTTT. Amino acids: CASSLGVGQGNSPLHF. The chain carries TRBV13 and TRBJ1-6; 9 nucleotides match TRBD1. Per the germline V gene, CDR1 is PRHDT and CDR2 is FYEKMQ (reference sequence). The CDR3 runs 16 residues. Trimming took 0 bases from V and 7 from J; bases not matched to a gene: 4. Looking up the rest from reference TRBV13 and TRBJ1-6 gives the full variable domain: AAGVIQSPRHLIKEKRETATLKCYPIPRHDTVYWYQQGPGQDPQFLISFYEKMQSDKGSIPDRFSAQQFSDYHSELNMSSLELGDSALYFCASSLGVGQGNSPLHFGNGTRLTVT.

This clone has a handful of counts. The chain has TRBV7-3 and TRBJ2-1; the D gene is possibly TRBD1 (6 bases). The CDR3 loop spans 14 amino acids. The germline V gene has CDR1 SGHTA and CDR2 FQGTGA. Trimming took off 5 bases at V and 5 bases at J, with 13 bases between the two ends. The CDR3 DNA reads TGTGCCAGCAGCCCCCAAGGGGGAGACAATGAGCAGTTCTTC. Its protein is CASSPQGGDNEQFF.

This chain links TRBV4-3 with TRBJ2-7; D possibly uses TRBD1 or TRBD2 (5 bases each). This CDR3 is built from 13 residues. Germline V gene sequence: CDR1 LGHNA, CDR2 YSLEER. Trimming cost V 3 bases and J 7 bases, with 13 bases left between them. The CDR3 loop reads CASSHVGEREQYF. In nucleotides, the CDR3 is TGCGCCAGCAGCCACGTGGGGGAGAGGGAGCAGTACTTC.

The chain carries TRBV30 and TRBJ1-2; the D is unclear. This CDR3 is 11 amino acids long. The V gene lost 0 bases and the J gene lost 9 bases, with 8 bases spanning the gap. In germline, CDR1 is GTSNPN, CDR2 SVGIG (reference sequence). For the CDR3, the DNA is TGTGCCTGGAGTGTACACGGAAGCTACACCTTC. As protein: CAWSVHGSYTF.

V is TRBV7-8 and J is TRBJ2-5; possible D gene TRBD2, 5 bases. The CDR3 length is 14 residues. The V end lost 0 bases, the J end lost 5 bases, and 10 bases lay between the germline ends. The germline gives CDR1 SGHVS, CDR2 FQNEAQ. The CDR3 DNA reads TGTGCCAGCAGCTTAGCGGCGGCGGGCGAGACCCAGTACTTC. Amino acids: CASSLAAAGETQYF. Combining the CDR3 with reference TRBV7-8 and TRBJ2-5 gives the whole variable domain GAGVSQSPRYKVAKRGQDVALRCDPISGHVSLFWYQQALGQGPEFLTYFQNEAQLDKSGLPSDRFFAERPEGSVSTLKIQRTQQEDSAVYLCASSLAAAGETQYFGPGTRLLVL.

The chain combines TRBV5-1 with TRBJ1-2; maybe TRBD1 (6 bases). The CDR3 extends over 16 amino acids. V gave up 2 bases and J gave up 8 bases, with 22 bases separating them. Germline V gene sequence: CDR1 SGHRS, CDR2 YFSETQ. In nucleotides, the CDR3 is TGCGCCAGCAGCTTAAGAATACAGGGCTTGGTATGGGGCTACACCTTC. It specifies CASSLRIQGLVWGYTF.

This clone has a handful of counts. The chain links TRBV19 to TRBJ1-4; possibly TRBD1 for D (5 bases). V lost 3 bases to trimming and J lost 3 bases, with 11 bases between them. The CDR3 is made up of 15 amino acids. CDR1 and CDR2 from the germline V gene are LNHDA and SQIVND (reference sequence). The CDR3 region is CASSIGGTANEKLFF. CDR3 in DNA: TGTGCCAGTAGTATTGGGGGGACGGCTAATGAAAAACTGTTTTTT.

V is TRBV7-9 and J is TRBJ2-7; D possibly corresponds to TRBD2 (5 bases). With 1 base removed from V and 3 bases from J, the gap between germline ends came to 19 bases. Germline assignment: CDR1 SEHNR and CDR2 FQNEAQ (reference sequence). The CDR3 consists of 17 residues. The CDR3 loop reads CASSLGGVVGRNYEQYF. CDR3 coding DNA: TGTGCCAGCAGCTTAGGGGGAGTCGTAGGGCGGAACTACGAGCAGTACTTC.

The rearrangement joins TRBV6-6 to TRBJ2-7, with D tentatively TRBD1 (8 bases). This CDR3 has 15 amino acids. Trimming took off 6 bases at V and 5 bases at J, with 20 bases between the two ends. Germline V lookup: CDR1 MNHNY, CDR2 SVGAGI (reference sequence). This CDR3 is CASSPRDRGGDEQYF. Here the CDR3 DNA reads TGTGCCAGCAGCCCCCGCGACAGGGGAGGGGACGAGCAGTACTTC.

This clone was seen a single time. The gene calls are TRBV9 and TRBJ1-1, with D uncertain. CDR1 and CDR2 from the germline V gene are SGDLS and YYNGEE. Trimming cost V 0 bases and J 8 bases, with 14 bases left between them. This CDR3 is built from 14 residues. The CDR3 is CASSVGFARREAFF. The DNA of the CDR3 is TGTGCCAGCAGCGTAGGATTTGCTAGGAGGGAAGCTTTCTTT. Full variable domain (rest looked up from reference TRBV9 and TRBJ1-1): DSGVTQTPKHLITATGQRVTLRCSPRSGDLSVYWYQQSLDQGLQFLIQYYNGEERAKGNILERFSAQQFPDLHSELNLSSLELGDSALYFCASSVGFARREAFFGQGTRLTVV.